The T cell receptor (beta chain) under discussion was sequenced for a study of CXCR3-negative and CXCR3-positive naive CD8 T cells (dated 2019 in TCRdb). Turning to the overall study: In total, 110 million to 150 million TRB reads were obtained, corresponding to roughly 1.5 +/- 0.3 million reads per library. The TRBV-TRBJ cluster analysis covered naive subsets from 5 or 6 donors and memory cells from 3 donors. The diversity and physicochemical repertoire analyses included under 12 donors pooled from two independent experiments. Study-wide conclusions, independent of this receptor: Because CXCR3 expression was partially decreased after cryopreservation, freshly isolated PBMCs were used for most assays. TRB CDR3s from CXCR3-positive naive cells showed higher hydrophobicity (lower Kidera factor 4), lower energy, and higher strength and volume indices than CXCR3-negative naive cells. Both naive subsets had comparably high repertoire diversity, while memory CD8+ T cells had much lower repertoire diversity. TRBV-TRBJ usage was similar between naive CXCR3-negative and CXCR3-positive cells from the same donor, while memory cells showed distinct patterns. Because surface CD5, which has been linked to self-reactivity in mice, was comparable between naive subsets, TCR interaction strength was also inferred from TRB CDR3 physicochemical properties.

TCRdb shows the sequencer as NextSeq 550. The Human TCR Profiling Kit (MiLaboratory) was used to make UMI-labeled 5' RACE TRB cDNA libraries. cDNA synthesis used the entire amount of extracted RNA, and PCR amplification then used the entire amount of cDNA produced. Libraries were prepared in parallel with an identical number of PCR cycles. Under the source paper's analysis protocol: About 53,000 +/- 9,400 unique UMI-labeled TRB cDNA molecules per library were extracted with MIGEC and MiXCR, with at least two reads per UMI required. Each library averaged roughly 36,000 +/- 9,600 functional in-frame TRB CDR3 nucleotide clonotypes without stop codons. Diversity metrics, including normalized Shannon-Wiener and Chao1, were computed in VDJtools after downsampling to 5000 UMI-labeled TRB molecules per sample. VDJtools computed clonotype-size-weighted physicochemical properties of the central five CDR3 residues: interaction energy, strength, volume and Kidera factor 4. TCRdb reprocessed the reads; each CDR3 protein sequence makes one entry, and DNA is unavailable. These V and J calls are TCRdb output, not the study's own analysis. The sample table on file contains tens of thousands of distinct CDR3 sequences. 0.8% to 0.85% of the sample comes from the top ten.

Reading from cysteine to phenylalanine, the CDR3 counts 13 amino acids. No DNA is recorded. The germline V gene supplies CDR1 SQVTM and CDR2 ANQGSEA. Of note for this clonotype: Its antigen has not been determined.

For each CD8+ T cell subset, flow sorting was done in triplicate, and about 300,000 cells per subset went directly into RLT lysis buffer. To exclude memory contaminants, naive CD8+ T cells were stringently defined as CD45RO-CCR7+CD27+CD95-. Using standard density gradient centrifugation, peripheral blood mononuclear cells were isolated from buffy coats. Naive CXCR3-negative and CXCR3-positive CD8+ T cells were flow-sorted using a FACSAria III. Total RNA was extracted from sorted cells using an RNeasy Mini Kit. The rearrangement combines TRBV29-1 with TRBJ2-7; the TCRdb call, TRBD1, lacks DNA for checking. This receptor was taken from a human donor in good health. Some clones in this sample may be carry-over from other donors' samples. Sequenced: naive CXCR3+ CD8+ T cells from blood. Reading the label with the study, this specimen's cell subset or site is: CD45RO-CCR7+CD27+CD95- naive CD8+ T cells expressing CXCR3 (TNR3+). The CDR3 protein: CSVVPGNSYEQYF.